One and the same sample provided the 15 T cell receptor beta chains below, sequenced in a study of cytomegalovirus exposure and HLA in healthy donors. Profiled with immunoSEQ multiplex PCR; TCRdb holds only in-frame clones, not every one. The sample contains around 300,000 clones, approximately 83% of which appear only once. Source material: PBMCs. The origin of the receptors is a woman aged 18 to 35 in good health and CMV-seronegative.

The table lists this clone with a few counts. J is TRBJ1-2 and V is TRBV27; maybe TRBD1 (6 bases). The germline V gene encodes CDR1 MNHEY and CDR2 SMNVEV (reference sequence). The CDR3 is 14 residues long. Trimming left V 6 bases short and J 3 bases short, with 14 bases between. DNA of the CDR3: TGTGCCAGCAGATCTGGACAGACGGACTATGGCTACACCTTC. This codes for CASRSGQTDYGYTF.

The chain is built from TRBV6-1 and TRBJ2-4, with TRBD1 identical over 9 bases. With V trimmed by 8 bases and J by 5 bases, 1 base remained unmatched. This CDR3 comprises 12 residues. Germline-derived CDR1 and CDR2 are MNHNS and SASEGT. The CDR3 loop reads CASRQGENIQYF. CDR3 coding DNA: TGTGCCAGCCGACAGGGGGAAAACATTCAGTACTTC.

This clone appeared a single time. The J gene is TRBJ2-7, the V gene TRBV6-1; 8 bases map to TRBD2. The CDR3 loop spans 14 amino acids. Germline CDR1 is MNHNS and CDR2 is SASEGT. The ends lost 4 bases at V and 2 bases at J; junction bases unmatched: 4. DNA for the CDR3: TGTGCCAGCAGTGCACAAGCGGGGGCCTACGAGCAGTACTTC. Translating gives CASSAQAGAYEQYF.

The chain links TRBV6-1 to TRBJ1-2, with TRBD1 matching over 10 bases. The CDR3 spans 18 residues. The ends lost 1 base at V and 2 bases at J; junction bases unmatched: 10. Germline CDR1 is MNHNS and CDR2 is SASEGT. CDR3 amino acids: CASSEDWTPGQGNYGYTF. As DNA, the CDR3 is TGTGCCAGCAGTGAAGATTGGACACCGGGACAGGGGAACTATGGCTACACCTTC.

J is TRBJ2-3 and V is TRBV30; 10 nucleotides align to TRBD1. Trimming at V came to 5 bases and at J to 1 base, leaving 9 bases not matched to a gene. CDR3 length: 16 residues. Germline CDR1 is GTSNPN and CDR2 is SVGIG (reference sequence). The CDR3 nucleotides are TGTGCCTGGGACAGGGGGCGATTTGGTGGCACAGATACGCAGTATTTT. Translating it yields CAWDRGRFGGTDTQYF. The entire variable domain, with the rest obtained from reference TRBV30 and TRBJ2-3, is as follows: SQTIHQWPATLVQPVGSPLSLECTVEGTSNPNLYWYRQAAGRGLQLLFYSVGIGQISSEVPQNLSASRPQDRQFILSSKKLLLSDSGFYLCAWDRGRFGGTDTQYFGPGTRLTVL.

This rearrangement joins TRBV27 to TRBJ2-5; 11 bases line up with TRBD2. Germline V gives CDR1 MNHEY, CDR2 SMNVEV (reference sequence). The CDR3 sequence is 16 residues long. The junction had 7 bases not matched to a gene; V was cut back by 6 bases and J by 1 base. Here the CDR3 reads CASSQTSGGLQETQYF. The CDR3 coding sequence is TGTGCCAGCAGCCAAACTAGCGGGGGACTCCAAGAGACCCAGTACTTC.

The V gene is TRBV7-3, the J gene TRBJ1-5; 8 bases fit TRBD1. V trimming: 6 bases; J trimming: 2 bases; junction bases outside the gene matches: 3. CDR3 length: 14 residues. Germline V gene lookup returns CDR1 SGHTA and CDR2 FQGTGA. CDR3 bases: TGTGCCAGCAGTTTGACAGGGGGCAATCAGCCCCAGCATTTT. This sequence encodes CASSLTGGNQPQHF.

CDR3 DNA sequence: TGTGCCAGCAGCTTAGGTCAGGGAAGTGGCTACACCTTC. Translated: CASSLGQGSGYTF. V gene TRBV11-3 combines with J gene TRBJ1-2; maybe TRBD1 (5 bases). This CDR3 has 13 amino acids. V lost 1 base and J lost 7, with 10 bases in between. Germline assignment: CDR1 SGHNT and CDR2 YENEEA.

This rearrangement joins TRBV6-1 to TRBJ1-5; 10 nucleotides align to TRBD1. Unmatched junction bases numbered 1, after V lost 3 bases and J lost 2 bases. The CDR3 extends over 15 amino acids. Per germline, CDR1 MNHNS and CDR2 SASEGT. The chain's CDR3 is CASSDGQGGNQPQHF. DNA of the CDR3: TGTGCCAGCAGTGACGGACAGGGGGGCAATCAGCCCCAGCATTTT.

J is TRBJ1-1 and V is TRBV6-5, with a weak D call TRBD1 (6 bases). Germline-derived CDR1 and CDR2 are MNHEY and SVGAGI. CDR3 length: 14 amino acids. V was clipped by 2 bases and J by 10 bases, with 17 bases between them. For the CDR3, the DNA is TGTGCCAGCAGTTACGGCAGGGGAATATTCGGAGCTTTCTTT. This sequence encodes CASSYGRGIFGAFF.

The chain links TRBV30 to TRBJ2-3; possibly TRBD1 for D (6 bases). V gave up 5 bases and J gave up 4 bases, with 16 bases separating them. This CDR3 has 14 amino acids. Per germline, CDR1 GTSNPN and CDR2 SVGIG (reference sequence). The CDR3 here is CAWQFFSGADTQYF. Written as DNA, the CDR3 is TGTGCCTGGCAGTTTTTTTCAGGGGCAGATACGCAGTATTTT.

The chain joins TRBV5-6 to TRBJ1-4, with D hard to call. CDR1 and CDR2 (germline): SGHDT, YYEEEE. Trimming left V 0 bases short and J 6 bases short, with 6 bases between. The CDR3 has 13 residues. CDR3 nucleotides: TGTGCCAGCAGCTTGGGAGGGTATGAAAAACTGTTTTTT. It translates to CASSLGGYEKLFF.

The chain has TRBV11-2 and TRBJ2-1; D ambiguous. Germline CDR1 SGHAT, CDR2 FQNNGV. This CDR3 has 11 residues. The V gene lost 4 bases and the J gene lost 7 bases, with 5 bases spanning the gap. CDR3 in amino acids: CASSSQNEQFF. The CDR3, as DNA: TGTGCCAGCAGCTCCCAGAATGAGCAGTTCTTC.

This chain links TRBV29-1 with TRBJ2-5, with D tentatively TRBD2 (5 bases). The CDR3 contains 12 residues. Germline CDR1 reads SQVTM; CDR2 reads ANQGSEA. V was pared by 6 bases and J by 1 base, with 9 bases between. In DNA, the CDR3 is TGCAGCGTCCGGGATCCCCAAGAGACCCAGTACTTC. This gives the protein CSVRDPQETQYF.

CDR3 in amino acids: CASSRTSGGTLPYF. Here the CDR3 DNA reads TGTGCCAGCAGCCGTACTAGCGGGGGAACCCTGCCGTACTTC. The chain is built from TRBV11-2 and TRBJ2-7; TRBD2 agrees at 11 bases. The CDR3 totals 14 residues. Per the germline V gene, CDR1 is SGHAT and CDR2 is FQNNGV. Unmatched junction bases numbered 12, after V lost 5 bases and J lost 12 bases.